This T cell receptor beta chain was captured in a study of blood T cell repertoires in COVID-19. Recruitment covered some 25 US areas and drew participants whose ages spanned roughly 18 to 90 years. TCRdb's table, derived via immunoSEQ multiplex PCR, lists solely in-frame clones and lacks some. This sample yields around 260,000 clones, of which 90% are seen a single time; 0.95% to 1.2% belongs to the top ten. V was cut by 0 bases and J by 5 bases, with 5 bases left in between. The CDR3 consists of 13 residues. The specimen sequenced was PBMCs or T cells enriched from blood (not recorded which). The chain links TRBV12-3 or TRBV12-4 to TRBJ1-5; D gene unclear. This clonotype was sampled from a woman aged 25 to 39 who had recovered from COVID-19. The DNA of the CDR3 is TGTGCCAGCAGTTTAGCGTCGGATCAGCCCCAGCATTTT. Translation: CASSLASDQPQHF.